The rows below give T cell receptor beta chains drawn from one sample of a study of human T cells and chemical hapten exposure. TCRdb reprocessed the RACE reads with MiXCR, giving one entry per CDR3 protein. This sample has some 70,000 distinct CDR3 sequences, with approximately 32% found just once. The source material was whole blood, sampled in connection with sensitization to the hapten diphenylcyclopropenone (DPC). The receptors here all came from a man aged 40-55 years with alopecia areata. Some clones in this sample may be carry-over from other donors' samples. The CDR3 runs from the conserved cysteine through the conserved F or W. D genes are given only for firm matches. Some rows have no size entry. The others give once, few or many, or a class for an expanded clone.

NA	NA	TRBJ2-1	TRBV28	CASSPGHEQFF	TGTGCCAGCAGCCCTGGACACGAGCAGTTCTTC
NA	TRBD2	TRBJ2-3	TRBV5-1	CATSRGSTDTQYF	TGCGCCACCAGTCGCGGGAGTACAGATACGCAGTATTTT
NA	TRBD2	TRBJ2-3	TRBV28	CASSPVRGGGTDTQYF	TGTGCCAGCAGCCCCGTACGGGGGGGGGGCACAGATACGCAGTATTTT
few	TRBD2	TRBJ2-2	TRBV4-3	CASSQDSTSGRRGELFF	TGCGCCAGCAGCCAAGATAGCACTAGCGGGAGGAGGGGGGAGCTGTTTTTT
NA	TRBD1	TRBJ2-3	TRBV29-1	CSAPGADRGSTDTQYF	TGCAGCGCCCCTGGCGCCGACAGGGGGTCGACAGATACGCAGTATTTT
NA	NA	TRBJ2-5	TRBV4-1	CASSQAEQRKTQYF	TGCGCCAGCAGCCAAGCAGAACAGCGGAAGACCCAGTACTTC
NA	NA	TRBJ2-1	TRBV7-2	CASSLVYGGDSYNEQFF	TGTGCCAGCAGCTTAGTGTACGGCGGAGATTCCTACAATGAGCAGTTCTTC
NA	NA	TRBJ2-5	TRBV18	CASSGTQTRETQYF	TGTGCCAGCTCAGGGACCCAAACGCGAGAGACCCAGTACTTC
NA	NA	TRBJ2-1	TRBV6-2/TRBV6-3	CASSYSIHREQFF	TGTGCCAGCAGTTACTCGATTCACAGGGAGCAGTTCTTC
few	NA	TRBJ2-3	TRBV21-1	CASSKVGTSGMDTQYF	TGTGCCAGCAGCAAAGTTGGGACTAGCGGGATGGATACGCAGTATTTT
NA	NA	TRBJ2-3	TRBV20-1	CSASTSPAGDTQYF	TGCAGTGCTAGCACTAGCCCAGCGGGAGATACGCAGTATTTT
NA	NA	TRBJ1-2	TRBV6-6	CASIDRRGNYGYTF	TGTGCCAGCATCGATAGACGGGGAAACTATGGCTACACCTTC
NA	NA	TRBJ2-5	TRBV6-5	CASSYNVWIQETQYF	TGTGCCAGCAGTTACAACGTCTGGATTCAAGAGACCCAGTACTTC
few	NA	TRBJ2-1	TRBV18	CASSVVGHSYNEQFF	TGTGCCAGCTCCGTCGTCGGACACTCCTACAATGAGCAGTTCTTC
NA	NA	TRBJ1-5	TRBV28	CASAKQAGNQPQHF	TGTGCCAGCGCCAAACAGGCCGGCAATCAGCCCCAGCATTTT
NA	NA	TRBJ2-5	TRBV6-5	CASSQDSPETQYF	TGTGCCAGCAGCCAGGACAGCCCAGAGACCCAGTACTTC
NA	TRBD1	TRBJ2-6	TRBV20-1	CSAPSRDSSGANVLTF	TGCAGTGCTCCGAGCAGGGACAGCTCTGGGGCCAACGTCCTGACTTTC
NA	TRBD1	TRBJ2-3	TRBV18	CASSLVQGGTDTQYF	TGTGCCAGCTCACTCGTCCAGGGGGGCACAGATACGCAGTATTTT
NA	TRBD2	TRBJ2-7	TRBV7-9	CASSLGPSGLTYEQYF	TGTGCCAGCAGCTTAGGGCCTAGCGGGCTTACCTACGAGCAGTACTTC
NA	NA	TRBJ2-7	TRBV7-9	CASSLVAGTYEQYF	TGTGCCAGCAGCTTAGTGGCGGGGACCTACGAGCAGTACTTC
NA	NA	TRBJ2-5	TRBV5-4	CASSLVRTKAETQYF	TGTGCCAGCAGCTTGGTGCGGACTAAGGCAGAGACCCAGTACTTC
NA	NA	TRBJ2-3	TRBV20-1	CSARPRLWASPDTQYF	TGCAGTGCTAGGCCACGCCTGTGGGCTAGCCCAGATACGCAGTATTTT
few	NA	TRBJ2-1	TRBV14	CASSSQGGEGNEQFF	TGTGCCAGCAGCTCCCAGGGGGGAGAGGGCAATGAGCAGTTCTTC
few	NA	TRBJ2-7	TRBV20-1	CSARPQGLGYEQYF	TGCAGTGCTCGACCTCAGGGGTTAGGCTACGAGCAGTACTTC
NA	NA	TRBJ2-7	TRBV4-1	CASSQGRGWEQYF	TGCGCCAGCAGCCAAGGTCGAGGTTGGGAGCAGTACTTC
few	TRBD2	TRBJ2-3	TRBV10-3	CAISGDATSGRTDTQYF	TGTGCCATCAGTGGAGACGCGACTAGCGGGAGAACAGATACGCAGTATTTT
NA	NA	TRBJ2-1	TRBV27	CASSPRGSGNYNEQFF	TGTGCCAGCAGTCCCCGCGGTAGCGGAAATTACAATGAGCAGTTCTTC
NA	NA	TRBJ2-7	TRBV6-2/TRBV6-3	CASSYGPGDSYEQYF	TGTGCCAGCAGTTACGGGCCCGGGGACTCCTACGAGCAGTACTTC
few	TRBD2	TRBJ2-1	TRBV27	CASGLGGSEQFF	TGTGCCAGCGGGCTGGGGGGGAGTGAGCAGTTCTTC
few	TRBD1	TRBJ1-1	TRBV4-2	CASSPGTGSGDTEAFF	TGTGCCAGCAGCCCAGGGACAGGGAGTGGAGACACTGAAGCTTTCTTT
NA	NA	TRBJ2-7	TRBV5-1	CASSLTVTYEQYF	TGCGCCAGCAGTTTGACCGTTACCTACGAGCAGTACTTC
NA	NA	TRBJ2-7	TRBV12-3/TRBV12-4	CASSSPTGYYEQYF	TGTGCCAGCAGTTCCCCCACAGGGTACTACGAGCAGTACTTC
few	TRBD1	TRBJ2-1	TRBV4-2	CASSQVDRDYNEQFF	TGTGCCAGCAGCCAAGTGGACAGGGACTACAATGAGCAGTTCTTC
NA	NA	TRBJ2-3	TRBV12-3/TRBV12-4	CASSLAAPPDTQYF	TGTGCCAGCAGTTTGGCGGCGCCGCCAGATACGCAGTATTTT
few	NA	TRBJ1-1	TRBV28	CASSGDRSLNTEAFF	TGTGCCAGCAGTGGAGACCGGAGCTTGAACACTGAAGCTTTCTTT
few	NA	TRBJ2-1	TRBV11-2	CASSLGTNEQFF	TGTGCCAGCAGCTTAGGTACCAATGAGCAGTTCTTC
NA	TRBD1	TRBJ2-3	TRBV7-2	CASTWTGKTDTQYF	TGTGCCAGCACTTGGACAGGGAAAACAGATACGCAGTATTTT
NA	TRBD2	TRBJ2-2	TRBV18	CASSRTSETTGELFF	TGTGCCAGCTCACGGACTAGCGAGACCACCGGGGAGCTGTTTTTT
few	NA	TRBJ1-4	TRBV6-6	CASSYLLAEEYEKLFF	TGTGCCAGCAGTTACTTATTGGCAGAAGAGTATGAAAAACTGTTTTTT
NA	TRBD1	TRBJ1-5	TRBV10-2	CASNDRGQQPQHF	TGCGCCAGCAATGACAGGGGGCAGCAGCCCCAGCATTTT
NA	NA	TRBJ2-3	TRBV2	CASSVQGATDTQYF	TGTGCCAGCAGTGTACAGGGTGCCACAGATACGCAGTATTTT
NA	NA	TRBJ1-1	TRBV29-1	CSVGRGMNTEAFF	TGCAGCGTTGGAAGGGGCATGAACACTGAAGCTTTCTTT
few	NA	TRBJ1-1	TRBV6-1	CASSAQAANTETFF	TGTGCCAGCAGTGCACAGGCCGCGAACACTGAAACTTTCTTT
NA	TRBD1	TRBJ2-7	TRBV12-5	CASPSRPGQGPYEQYF	TGTGCTAGTCCCTCTCGCCCGGGACAGGGCCCCTACGAGCAGTACTTC
NA	TRBD1	TRBJ2-3	TRBV20-1	CSANPGTGSTDTQYF	TGCAGTGCTAATCCCGGGACAGGGAGCACAGATACGCAGTATTTT
few	TRBD2	TRBJ2-2	TRBV7-2	CASSLSGKNTGELFF	TGTGCCAGCAGCTTAAGCGGGAAGAACACCGGGGAGCTGTTTTTT
NA	TRBD2	TRBJ2-1	TRBV11-2	CASSLDRVAGAGEQFF	TGTGCCAGCAGCTTAGACCGGGTGGCGGGAGCGGGTGAGCAGTTCTTC
few	NA	TRBJ1-1	TRBV11-2	CASSQIRHSEAFF	TGTGCCAGCAGCCAGATACGGCACAGCGAAGCTTTCTTT
NA	NA	TRBJ2-5	TRBV7-2	CASSPSAGSFETQYF	TGTGCCAGCAGCCCTAGCGCCGGCAGTTTCGAGACCCAGTACTTC
NA	NA	TRBJ2-7	TRBV20-1	CSAINRVSSYEQYF	TGCAGTGCCATTAACAGGGTCAGCTCCTACGAGCAGTACTTC
NA	TRBD1	TRBJ1-2	TRBV20-1	CSARGGQNPTSNYGYTF	TGCAGTGCTAGAGGGGGACAGAACCCTACTTCTAACTATGGCTACACCTTC
NA	NA	TRBJ1-2	TRBV21-1	CASSGETGGDYGYTF	TGTGCCAGCAGCGGAGAGACAGGGGGGGACTATGGCTACACCTTC
NA	NA	TRBJ2-2	TRBV12-3/TRBV12-4	CASTLRVNTGELFF	TGTGCCAGCACCCTGCGGGTGAACACCGGGGAGCTGTTTTTT
once	NA	TRBJ2-7	TRBV28	CASRVLRDAYEQYF	TGTGCCAGCAGGGTCTTGCGGGATGCCTACGAGCAGTACTTC
many	NA	TRBJ2-7	TRBV28	CASTAAHEQYF	TGTGCCAGCACCGCAGCCCACGAGCAGTACTTC